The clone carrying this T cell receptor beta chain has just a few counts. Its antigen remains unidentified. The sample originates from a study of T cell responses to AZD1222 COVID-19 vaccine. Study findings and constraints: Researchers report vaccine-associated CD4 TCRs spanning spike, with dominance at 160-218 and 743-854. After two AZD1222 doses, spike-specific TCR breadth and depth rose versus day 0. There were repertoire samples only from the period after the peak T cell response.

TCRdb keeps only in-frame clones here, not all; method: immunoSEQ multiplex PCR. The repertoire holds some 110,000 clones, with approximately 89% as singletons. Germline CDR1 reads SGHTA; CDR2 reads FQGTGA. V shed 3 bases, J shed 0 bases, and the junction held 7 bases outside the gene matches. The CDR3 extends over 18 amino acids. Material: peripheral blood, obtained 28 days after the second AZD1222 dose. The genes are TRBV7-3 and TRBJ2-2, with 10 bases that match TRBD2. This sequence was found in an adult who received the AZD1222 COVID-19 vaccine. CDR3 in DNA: TGTGCCAGCAGCTTGGGGACTAGCGTAATAACGAACACCGGGGAGCTGTTTTTT. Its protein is CASSLGTSVITNTGELFF.